This T cell receptor beta chain was documented in a study of T cell changes during pregnancy in multiple sclerosis. CDR3 size: 15 residues. The junction had 4 bases not matched to a gene; V was cut back by 4 bases and J by 0 bases. Per the germline V gene, CDR1 is SGHTA and CDR2 is FQGNSA. The repertoire was sequenced with immunoSEQ multiplex PCR; TCRdb's copy has only in-frame clones and lacks some. Here the sample spans 70,000 to 85,000 clones, 90% to 95% being singletons. This sequence originates from a female donor with multiple sclerosis, enrolled in a pregnancy study. This material consisted of peripheral blood, taken before pregnancy. The J gene is TRBJ1-1, the V gene TRBV7-2; 8 bases align to TRBD1. The CDR3 DNA follows: TGTGCCAGCAGCTCCACGGGACAGGTGAACACTGAAGCTTTCTTT. Protein product: CASSSTGQVNTEAFF. The full variable domain, with the rest looked up from reference TRBV7-2 and TRBJ1-1, is GAGVSQSPSNKVTEKGKDVELRCDPISGHTALYWYRQSLGQGLEFLIYFQGNSAPDKSGLPSDRFSAERTGGSVSTLTIQRTQQEDSAVYLCASSSTGQVNTEAFFGQGTRLTVV.